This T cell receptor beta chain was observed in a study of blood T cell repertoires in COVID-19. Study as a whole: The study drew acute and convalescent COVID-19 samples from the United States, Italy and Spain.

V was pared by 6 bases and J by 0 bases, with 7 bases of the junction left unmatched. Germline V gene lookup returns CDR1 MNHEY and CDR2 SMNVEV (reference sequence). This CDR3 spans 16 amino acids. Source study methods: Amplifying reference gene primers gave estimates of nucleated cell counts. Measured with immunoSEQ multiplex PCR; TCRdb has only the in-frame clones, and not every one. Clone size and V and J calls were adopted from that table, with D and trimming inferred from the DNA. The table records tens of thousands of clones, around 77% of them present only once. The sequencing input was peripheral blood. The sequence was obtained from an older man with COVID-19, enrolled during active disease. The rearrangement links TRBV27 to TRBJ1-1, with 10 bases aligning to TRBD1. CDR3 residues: CASRHGQGVMNTEAFF. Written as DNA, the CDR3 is TGTGCCAGCAGGCACGGACAGGGGGTAATGAACACTGAAGCTTTCTTT.